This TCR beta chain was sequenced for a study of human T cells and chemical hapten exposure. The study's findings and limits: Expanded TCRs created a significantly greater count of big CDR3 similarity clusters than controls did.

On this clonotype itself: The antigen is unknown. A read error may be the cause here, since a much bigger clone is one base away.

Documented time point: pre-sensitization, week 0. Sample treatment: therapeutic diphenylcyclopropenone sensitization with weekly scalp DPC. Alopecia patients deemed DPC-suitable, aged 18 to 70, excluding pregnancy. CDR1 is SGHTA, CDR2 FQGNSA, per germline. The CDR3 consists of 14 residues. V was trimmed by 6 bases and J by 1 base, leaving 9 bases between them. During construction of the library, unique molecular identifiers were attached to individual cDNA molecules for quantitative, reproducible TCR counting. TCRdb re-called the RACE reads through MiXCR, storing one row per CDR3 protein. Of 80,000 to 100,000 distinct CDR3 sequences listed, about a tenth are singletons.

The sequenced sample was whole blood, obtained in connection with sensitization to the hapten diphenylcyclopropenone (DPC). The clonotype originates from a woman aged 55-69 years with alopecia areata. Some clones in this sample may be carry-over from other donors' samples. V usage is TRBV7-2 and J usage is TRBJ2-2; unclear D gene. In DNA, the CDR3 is TGTGCCAGCAGGTTATCCGAGAACACCGGGGAGCTGTTTTTT. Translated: CASRLSENTGELFF.